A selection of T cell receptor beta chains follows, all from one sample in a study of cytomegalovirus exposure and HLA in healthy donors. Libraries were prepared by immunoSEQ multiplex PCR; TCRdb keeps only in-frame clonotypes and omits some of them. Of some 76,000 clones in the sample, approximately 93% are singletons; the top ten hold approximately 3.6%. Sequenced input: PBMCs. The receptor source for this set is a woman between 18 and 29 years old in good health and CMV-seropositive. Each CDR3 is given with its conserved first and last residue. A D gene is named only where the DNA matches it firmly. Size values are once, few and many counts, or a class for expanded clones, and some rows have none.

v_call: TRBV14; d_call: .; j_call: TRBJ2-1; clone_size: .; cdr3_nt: TGTGCCAGCAGCCAACCCAACCCTCTTCGGGAGCAGTTCTTC; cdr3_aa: CASSQPNPLREQFF
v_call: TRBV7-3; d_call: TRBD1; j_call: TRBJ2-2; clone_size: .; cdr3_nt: TGTGCCAGCAGCGGCGGGACAGGGAGCAACACCGGGGAGCTGTTTTTT; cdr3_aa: CASSGGTGSNTGELFF
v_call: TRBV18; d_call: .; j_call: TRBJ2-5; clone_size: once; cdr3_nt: TGTGCCAGCTCACCACCGGTGGGGCTGGGGCAAGAGACCCAGTACTTC; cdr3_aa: CASSPPVGLGQETQYF
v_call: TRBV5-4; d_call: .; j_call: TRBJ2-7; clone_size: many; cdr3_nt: TGTGCCAGCAGCTTGGAAGGGGGTCACTACGAGCAGTACTTC; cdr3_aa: CASSLEGGHYEQYF
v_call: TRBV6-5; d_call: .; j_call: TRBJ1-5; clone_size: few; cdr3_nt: TGTGCCAGCAGAGGGGGTTCAGGGCCCCAGCATTTT; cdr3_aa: CASRGGSGPQHF
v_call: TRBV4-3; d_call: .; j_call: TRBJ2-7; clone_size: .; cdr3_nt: TGCGCCAGCAGCCGTAAGACAGGCTGGTACGAGCAGTACTTC; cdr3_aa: CASSRKTGWYEQYF
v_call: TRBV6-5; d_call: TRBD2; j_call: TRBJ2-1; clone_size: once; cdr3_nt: TGTGCCAGCAGTAAAGGGACTAGCGGGTACAATGAGCAGTTCTTC; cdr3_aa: CASSKGTSGYNEQFF
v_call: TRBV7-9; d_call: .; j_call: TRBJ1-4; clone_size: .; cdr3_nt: TGTGCCAGCAGCCCAGGAGGGCGTATTGAAAAACTGTTTTTT; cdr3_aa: CASSPGGRIEKLFF
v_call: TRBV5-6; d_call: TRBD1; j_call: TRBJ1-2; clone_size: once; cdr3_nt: TGTGCCAGCAGACCGACAGGGGCGAACTATGGCTACACCTTC; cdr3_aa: CASRPTGANYGYTF
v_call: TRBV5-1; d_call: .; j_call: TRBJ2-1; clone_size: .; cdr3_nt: TGCGCCAGCAGCTTGGCCCAGGGGCCCTACAATGAGCAGTTCTTC; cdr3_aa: CASSLAQGPYNEQFF
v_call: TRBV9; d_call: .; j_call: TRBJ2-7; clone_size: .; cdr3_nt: TGTGCCAGCAGCATGACCGACAGAGGTGGCTACGAGCAGTACTTC; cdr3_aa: CASSMTDRGGYEQYF
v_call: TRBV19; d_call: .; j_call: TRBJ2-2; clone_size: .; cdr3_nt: TGTGCCAGTAGTACGGGAACTAACACCGGGGAGCTGTTTTTT; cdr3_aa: CASSTGTNTGELFF
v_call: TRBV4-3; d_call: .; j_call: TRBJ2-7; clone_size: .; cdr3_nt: TGCGCCAGCAGCCATCTCACAGGGGGGGGGACCTACGAGCAGTACTTC; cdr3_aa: CASSHLTGGGTYEQYF
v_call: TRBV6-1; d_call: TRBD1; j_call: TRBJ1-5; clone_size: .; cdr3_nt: TGTGCCAGCAGTGTTCCGACAGGGGGACGGCAGCCCCAGCATTTT; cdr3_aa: CASSVPTGGRQPQHF
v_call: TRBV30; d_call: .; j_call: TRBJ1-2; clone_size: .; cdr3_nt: TGTGCCTGGAGTGTAGGGGTTTGGACAGCCTACTATGGCTACACCTTC; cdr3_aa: CAWSVGVWTAYYGYTF
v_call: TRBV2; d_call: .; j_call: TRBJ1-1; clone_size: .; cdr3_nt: TGTGCCAGCAGGGCGTCGAGGGGGTGGAACACTGAAGCTTTCTTT; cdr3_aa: CASRASRGWNTEAFF
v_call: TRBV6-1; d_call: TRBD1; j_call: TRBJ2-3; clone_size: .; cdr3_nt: TGTGCCAGCAGTGAAGGGACAGGGCACACAGATACGCAGTATTTT; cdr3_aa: CASSEGTGHTDTQYF
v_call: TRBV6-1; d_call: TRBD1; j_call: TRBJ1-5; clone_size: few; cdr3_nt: TGTGCCAGCAACCCCGGGACAGGGGGAGGTCAGCCCCAGCATTTT; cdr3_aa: CASNPGTGGGQPQHF
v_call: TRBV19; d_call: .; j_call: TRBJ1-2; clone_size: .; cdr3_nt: TGTGCCAGTAGCGCACAGGGTCTTACCTTC; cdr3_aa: CASSAQGLTF
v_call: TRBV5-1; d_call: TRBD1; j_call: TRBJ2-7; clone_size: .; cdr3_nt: TGCGCCAGCAGCCCAAGACAGGGGAGAAACTACGAGCAGTACTTC; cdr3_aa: CASSPRQGRNYEQYF
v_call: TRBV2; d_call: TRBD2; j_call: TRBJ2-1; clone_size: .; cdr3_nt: TGTGCCAGCAGACCGGGACTAGCGGGAGGGGTCGATGAGCAGTTCTTC; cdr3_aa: CASRPGLAGGVDEQFF
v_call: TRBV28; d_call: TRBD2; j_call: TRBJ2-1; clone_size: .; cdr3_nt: TGTGCCAGCAGTTTATATGGGGGACTAGCGGGGAAGAATGAGCAGTTCTTC; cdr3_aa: CASSLYGGLAGKNEQFF
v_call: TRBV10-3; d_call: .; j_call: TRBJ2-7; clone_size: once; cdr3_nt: TGTGCCATCAGTGATCCTAAAGACAACTACGAGCAGTACTTC; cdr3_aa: CAISDPKDNYEQYF
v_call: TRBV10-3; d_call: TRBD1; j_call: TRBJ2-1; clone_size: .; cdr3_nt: TGTGCCATCAGTACACCGGGACAGGGGGCTCGCCACACTTACAATGAGCAGTTCTTC; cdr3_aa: CAISTPGQGARHTYNEQFF
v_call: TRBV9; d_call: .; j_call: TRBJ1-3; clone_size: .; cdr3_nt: TGTGCCAGCAGGTCCGGGGGACCTGGAAACACCATATATTTT; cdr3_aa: CASRSGGPGNTIYF
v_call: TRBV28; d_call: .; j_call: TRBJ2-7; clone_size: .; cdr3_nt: TGTGCCAGCATCCGGAGCCCGAGCTCCTACGAGCAGTACTTC; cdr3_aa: CASIRSPSSYEQYF
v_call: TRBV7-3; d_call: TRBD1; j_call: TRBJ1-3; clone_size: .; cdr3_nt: TGTGCCAGCAGCCGAAGGGGACAGGGAGGAAACACCATATATTTT; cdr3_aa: CASSRRGQGGNTIYF
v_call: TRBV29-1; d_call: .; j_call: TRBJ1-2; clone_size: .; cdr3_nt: TGCAGCGTTGTTCCTGGGGGGGGTAGCTATGGCTACACCTTC; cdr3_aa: CSVVPGGGSYGYTF
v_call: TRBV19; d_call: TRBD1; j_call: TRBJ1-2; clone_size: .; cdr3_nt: TGTGCCAGCATGGGGACAGGGGAGAACTATGGCTACACCTTC; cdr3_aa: CASMGTGENYGYTF
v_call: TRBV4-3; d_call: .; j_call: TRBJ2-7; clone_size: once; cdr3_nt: TGCGCCAGCAGCCAAGAGCCGGGGACTTACACTCCCTACGAGCAGTACTTC; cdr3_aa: CASSQEPGTYTPYEQYF
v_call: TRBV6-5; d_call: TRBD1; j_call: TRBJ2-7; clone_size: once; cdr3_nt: TGTGCCAGCGGACAGGGGTTGTACGAGCAGTACTTC; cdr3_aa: CASGQGLYEQYF
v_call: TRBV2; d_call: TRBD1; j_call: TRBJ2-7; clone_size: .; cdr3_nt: TGTGCCAGCAATCCCCGGGACAGAGCCTACGAGCAGTACTTC; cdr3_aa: CASNPRDRAYEQYF
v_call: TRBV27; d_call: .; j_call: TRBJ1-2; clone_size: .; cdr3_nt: TGTGCCAGCAGTTTATCGGGGAGGGGCGATGGCTACACCTTC; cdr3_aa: CASSLSGRGDGYTF
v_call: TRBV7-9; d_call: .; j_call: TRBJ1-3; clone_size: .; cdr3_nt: TGTGCCAGCAGCTTAGCCAGCTCTGGAAACACCATATATTTT; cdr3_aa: CASSLASSGNTIYF
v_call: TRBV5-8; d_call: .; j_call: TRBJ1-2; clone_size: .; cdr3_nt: TGTGCCAGCAGTTCTCGGACAGAATCAAACTATGGCTACACCTTC; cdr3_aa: CASSSRTESNYGYTF
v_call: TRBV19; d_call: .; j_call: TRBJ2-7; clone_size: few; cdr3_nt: TGTGCCAGTAGTATTTCTTCCAGCGGCTACGAGCAGTACTTC; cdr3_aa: CASSISSSGYEQYF
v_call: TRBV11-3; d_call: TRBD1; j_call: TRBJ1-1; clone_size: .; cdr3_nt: TGTGCCAGCAGCTTAGAAGTTATGCGGACAGGTGAAGGGACTGAAGCTTTCTTT; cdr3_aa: CASSLEVMRTGEGTEAFF
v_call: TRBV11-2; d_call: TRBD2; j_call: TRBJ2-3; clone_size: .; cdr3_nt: TGTGCCAGCAGCTTCCAGCGGGGGGGCCCAGATACGCAGTATTTT; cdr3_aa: CASSFQRGGPDTQYF
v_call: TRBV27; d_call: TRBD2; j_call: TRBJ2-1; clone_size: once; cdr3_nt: TGTGCCAGCACTACCCTGGGGACTAGCGGAGGATACAATGAGCAGTTCTTC; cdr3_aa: CASTTLGTSGGYNEQFF
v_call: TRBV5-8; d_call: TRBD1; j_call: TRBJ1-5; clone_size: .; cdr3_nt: TGTGCCAGCAGCTCAGGGGACAGTCCCAATCAGCCCCAGCATTTT; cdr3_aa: CASSSGDSPNQPQHF
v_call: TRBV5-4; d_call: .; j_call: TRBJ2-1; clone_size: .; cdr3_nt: TGTGCCAGCAGCTTGGTTCTGCGGCCAAGCTCCTACAATGAGCAGTTCTTC; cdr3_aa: CASSLVLRPSSYNEQFF
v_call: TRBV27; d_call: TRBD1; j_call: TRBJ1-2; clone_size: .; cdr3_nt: TGTGCCAGCAGTTTATTTGAGAACAGGGGGCCCGAGGGCTACACCTTC; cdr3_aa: CASSLFENRGPEGYTF
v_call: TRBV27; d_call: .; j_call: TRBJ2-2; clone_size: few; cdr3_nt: TGTGCCAGCAGTTTACAGGGCGGGGTTTCGAACACCGGGGAGCTGTTTTTT; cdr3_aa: CASSLQGGVSNTGELFF
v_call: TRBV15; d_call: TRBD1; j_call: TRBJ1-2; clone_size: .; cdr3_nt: TGTGCCACCAGCAGAGACGTCAGGACAGGGGGTGGCTATGGCTACACCTTC; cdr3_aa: CATSRDVRTGGGYGYTF
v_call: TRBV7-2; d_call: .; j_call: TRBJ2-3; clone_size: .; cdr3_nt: TGTGCCAGCAGCTTAGGGGGCAGGGGCACAGATACGCAGTATTTT; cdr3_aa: CASSLGGRGTDTQYF